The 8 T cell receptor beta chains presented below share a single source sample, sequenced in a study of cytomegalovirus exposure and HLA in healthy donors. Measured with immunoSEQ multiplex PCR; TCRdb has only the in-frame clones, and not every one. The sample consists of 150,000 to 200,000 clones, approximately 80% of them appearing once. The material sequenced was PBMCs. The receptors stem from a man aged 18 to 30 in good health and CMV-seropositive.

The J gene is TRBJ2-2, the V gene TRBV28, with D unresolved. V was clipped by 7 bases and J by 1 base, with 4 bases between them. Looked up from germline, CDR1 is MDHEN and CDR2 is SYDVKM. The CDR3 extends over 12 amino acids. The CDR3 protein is CASTLNTGELFF. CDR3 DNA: TGTGCCAGCACCCTGAACACCGGGGAGCTGTTTTTT.

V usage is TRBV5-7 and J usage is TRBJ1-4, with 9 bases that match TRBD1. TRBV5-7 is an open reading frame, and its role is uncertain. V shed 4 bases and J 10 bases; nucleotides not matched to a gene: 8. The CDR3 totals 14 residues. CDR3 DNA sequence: TGTGCCAGCAGCCTGGGGACAGGGTTCGGAAAACTGTTTTTT. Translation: CASSLGTGFGKLFF.

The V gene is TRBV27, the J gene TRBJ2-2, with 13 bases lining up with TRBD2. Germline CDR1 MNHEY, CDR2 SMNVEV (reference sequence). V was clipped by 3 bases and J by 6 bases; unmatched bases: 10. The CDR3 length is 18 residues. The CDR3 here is CASSFVLAGGPGAGELFF. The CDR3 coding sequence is TGTGCCAGCAGTTTTGTACTAGCGGGAGGGCCAGGGGCCGGGGAGCTGTTTTTT.

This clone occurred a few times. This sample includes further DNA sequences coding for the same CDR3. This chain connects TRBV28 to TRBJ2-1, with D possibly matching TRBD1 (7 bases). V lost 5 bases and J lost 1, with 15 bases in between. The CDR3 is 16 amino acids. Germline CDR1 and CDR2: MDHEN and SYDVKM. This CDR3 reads CASSQGGEGSYNEQFF. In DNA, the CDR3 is TGTGCCAGCAGTCAGGGGGGAGAAGGGTCCTACAATGAGCAGTTCTTC.

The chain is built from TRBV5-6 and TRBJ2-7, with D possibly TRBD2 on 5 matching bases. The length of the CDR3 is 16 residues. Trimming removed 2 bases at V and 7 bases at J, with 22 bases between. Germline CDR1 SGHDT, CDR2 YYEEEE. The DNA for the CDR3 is TGTGCCAGCAGCTTTCGAGGGTCCGGGGTGAAGAGGGAGCAGTACTTC. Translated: CASSFRGSGVKREQYF.

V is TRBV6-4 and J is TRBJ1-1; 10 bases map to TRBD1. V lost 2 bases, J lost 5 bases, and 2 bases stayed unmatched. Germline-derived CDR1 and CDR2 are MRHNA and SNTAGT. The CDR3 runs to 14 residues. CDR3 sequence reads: CASSDGQGGTEAFF. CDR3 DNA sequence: TGTGCCAGCAGTGACGGACAGGGGGGTACTGAAGCTTTCTTT.

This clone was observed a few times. The CDR3 DNA reads TGTGCCAGCAGCCCCGGGACAGGGCCCCAAGAGACCCAGTACTTC. Protein: CASSPGTGPQETQYF. The V call is TRBV6-4, the J call TRBJ2-5; the match to TRBD1 covers 9 bases. CDR3 size: 15 residues. Germline V gene data show CDR1 as MRHNA and CDR2 as SNTAGT. V shed 6 bases and J 1 base; nucleotides not matched to a gene: 6.

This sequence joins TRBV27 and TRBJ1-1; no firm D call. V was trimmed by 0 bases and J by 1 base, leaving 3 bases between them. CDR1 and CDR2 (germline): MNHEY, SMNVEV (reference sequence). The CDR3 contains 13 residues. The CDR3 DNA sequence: TGTGCCAGCAGTTTATCCAGGAACACTGAAGCTTTCTTT. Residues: CASSLSRNTEAFF.